This TCR beta chain is from a study of blood T cells in healthy people across ages. V was cut by 1 base and J by 4 bases, with 11 bases left in between. This CDR3 spans 14 amino acids. CDR1 and CDR2 from the germline V gene are SGHRS and YFSETQ. A second PCR of 7 to 11 cycles used a sample-barcoded 5' primer and a J-beta primer mix. Each TCR beta cDNA got a 12-nucleotide random molecular identifier. TCRdb re-called the 5' RACE reads with MiXCR, one entry per CDR3 protein. The sample lists approximately 1,000,000 distinct CDR3 sequences; around two fifths were seen once. Findings of the study overall: In the absence of known donor CMV status, changes in expanded clonotypes were possibly confounded. Roughly linear declines in TCR beta diversity per million T cells occurred with age.

Comments on this clonotype: Its specificity is not known.

The sequence was obtained from a man between 18 and 29 years old in good health. The chain has TRBV5-1 and TRBJ1-2; D is uncertain. Sequencing was done on a sample of blood. The CDR3 loop is CASSLRADVYGYTF. The CDR3 region has the DNA TGCGCCAGCAGCTTGAGGGCAGACGTCTATGGCTACACCTTC. Full variable domain (remainder filled in from reference TRBV5-1 and TRBJ1-2): KAGVTQTPRYLIKTRGQQVTLSCSPISGHRSVSWYQQTPGQGLQFLFEYFSETQRNKGNFPGRFSGRQFSNSRSEMNVSTLELGDSALYLCASSLRADVYGYTFGSGTRLTVV.